The sequence of this T cell receptor (beta chain) was determined in a study of blood T cell repertoires in COVID-19. Living in under 30 US areas, the participants were between roughly 18 and 95 years of age. Cohort 3 donors counted as recovered after two negative PCRs, clearance, or resolved symptoms. The CDR3 has 13 residues. V lost 7 bases, J lost 1 base, and 10 bases lay in between. Germline CDR1 reads SGHAT; CDR2 reads FQNNGV. Source study methods: Quantification of nucleated cells was approximated via reference gene primer amplification. The table came from immunoSEQ multiplex PCR; TCRdb's copy has only in-frame clones and leaves some out. The DNA gave D and trimming, while V, J and clone size come from that table. There are over 120,000 clones in the sample; around 86% occur only once, and 10% to 12% lies in the top ten.

The rearrangement joins TRBV11-2 to TRBJ1-1, with a weak D call TRBD1 (5 bases). Specimen: PBMCs or T cells enriched from blood (not recorded which). The receptor was isolated from a man aged 55 to 70 who had recovered from COVID-19. The CDR3, as DNA: TGTGCCAGCAAAAGGGGTGGGAACACTGAAGCTTTCTTT. Translating it yields CASKRGGNTEAFF.